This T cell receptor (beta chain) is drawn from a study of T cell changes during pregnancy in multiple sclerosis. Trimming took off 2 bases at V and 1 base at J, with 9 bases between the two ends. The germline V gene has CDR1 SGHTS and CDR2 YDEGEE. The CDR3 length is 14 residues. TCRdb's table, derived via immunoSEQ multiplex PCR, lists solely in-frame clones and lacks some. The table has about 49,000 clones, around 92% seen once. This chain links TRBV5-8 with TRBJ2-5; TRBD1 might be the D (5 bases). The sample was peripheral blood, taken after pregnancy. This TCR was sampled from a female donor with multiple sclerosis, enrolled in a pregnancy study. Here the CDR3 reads CASSFWGFQETQYF. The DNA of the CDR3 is TGTGCCAGCAGCTTTTGGGGCTTCCAAGAGACCCAGTACTTC. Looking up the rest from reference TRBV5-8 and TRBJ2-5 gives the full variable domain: EAGVTQSPTHLIKTRGQQATLRCSPISGHTSVYWYQQALGLGLQFLLWYDEGEERNRGNFPPRFSGRQFPNYSSELNVNALELEDSALYLCASSFWGFQETQYFGPGTRLLVL.